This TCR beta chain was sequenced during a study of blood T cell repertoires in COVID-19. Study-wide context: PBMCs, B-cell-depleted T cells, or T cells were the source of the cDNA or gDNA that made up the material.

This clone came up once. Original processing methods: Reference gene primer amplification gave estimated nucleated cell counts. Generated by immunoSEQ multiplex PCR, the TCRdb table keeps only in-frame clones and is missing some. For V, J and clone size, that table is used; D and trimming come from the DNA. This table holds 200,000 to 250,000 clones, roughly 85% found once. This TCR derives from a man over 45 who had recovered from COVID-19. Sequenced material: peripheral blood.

DNA for the CDR3: TGTGCCAGCAGTTTACCGTCCAGGGGTAGGTACGAGCAGTACTTC. Translation gives CASSLPSRGRYEQYF. V is TRBV28 and J is TRBJ2-7; maybe TRBD1 (6 bases). In germline, CDR1 is MDHEN, CDR2 SYDVKM. V shed 2 bases and J shed 4 bases, with 15 bases lying between them. The CDR3 totals 15 residues. Full variable domain (missing parts from reference TRBV28 and TRBJ2-7): DVKVTQSSRYLVKRTGEKVFLECVQDMDHENMFWYRQDPGLGLRLIYFSYDVKMKEKGDIPEGYSVSREKKERFSLILESASTNQTSMYLCASSLPSRGRYEQYFGPGTRLTVT.